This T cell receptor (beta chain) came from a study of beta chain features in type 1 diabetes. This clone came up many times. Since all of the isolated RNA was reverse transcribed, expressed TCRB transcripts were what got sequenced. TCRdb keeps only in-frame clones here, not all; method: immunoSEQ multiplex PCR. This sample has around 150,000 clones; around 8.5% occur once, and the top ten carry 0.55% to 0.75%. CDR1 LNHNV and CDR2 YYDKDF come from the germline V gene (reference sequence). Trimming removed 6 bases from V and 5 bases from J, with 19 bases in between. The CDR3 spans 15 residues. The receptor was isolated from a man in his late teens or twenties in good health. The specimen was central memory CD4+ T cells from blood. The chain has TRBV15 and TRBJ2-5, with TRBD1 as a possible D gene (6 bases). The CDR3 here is CATRGDRLGWETQYF. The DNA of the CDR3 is TGTGCCACCAGGGGCGACAGGCTCGGTTGGGAGACCCAGTACTTC.